Below, one T cell receptor beta chain is given with its context. Its specificity is unknown. The data originate from a study of identical twins. Study results and caveats: While abundant cord blood beta clonotypes carried fewer insertions, memory repertoires showed no such pattern.

Template switching, a step in the protocol, added a universal primer site, and cDNA carried unique molecular identifiers. TCRdb re-called the 5' RACE reads with MiXCR, one entry per CDR3 protein. The data show approximately 190,000 distinct CDR3 sequences, approximately 15% seen once. Per the germline V gene, CDR1 is MNHEY and CDR2 is SVGAGI. Deletions cut 2 bases from V and 2 bases from J, with 16 bases between. The length of the CDR3 is 17 residues. The sample was also linked to a second study, of T cells expressing NK-cell markers. Turning to that study: Among CD8+ T cells from six donors, dominant NKG2C+ clonotypes accounted for about 1.0-7.0%.

The specimen was CD8+ T cells sorted from blood. This rearrangement joins TRBV6-5 to TRBJ2-1, with D perhaps TRBD1 or TRBD2 (5 bases each). The TCR comes from a woman aged 18-30 years in good health. This CDR3 is CASSYSGDDPTYNEQFF. As DNA, the CDR3 is TGTGCCAGCAGTTACAGTGGGGACGATCCAACCTACAATGAGCAGTTCTTC.